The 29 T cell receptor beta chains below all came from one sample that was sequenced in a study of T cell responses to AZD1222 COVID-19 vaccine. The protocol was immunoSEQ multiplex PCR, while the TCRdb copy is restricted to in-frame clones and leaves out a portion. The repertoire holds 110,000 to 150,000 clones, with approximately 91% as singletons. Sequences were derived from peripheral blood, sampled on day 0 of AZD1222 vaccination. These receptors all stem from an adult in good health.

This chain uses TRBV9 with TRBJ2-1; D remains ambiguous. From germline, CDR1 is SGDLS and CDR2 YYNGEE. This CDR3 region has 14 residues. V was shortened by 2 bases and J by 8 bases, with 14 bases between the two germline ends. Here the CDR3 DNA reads TGTGCCAGCAGCGTCGCGCCGGGTGGGGATGAGCAGTTCTTC. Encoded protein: CASSVAPGGDEQFF.

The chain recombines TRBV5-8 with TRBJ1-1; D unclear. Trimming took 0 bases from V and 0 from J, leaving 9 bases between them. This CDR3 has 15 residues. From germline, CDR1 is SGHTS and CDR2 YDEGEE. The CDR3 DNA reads TGTGCCAGCAGCTTGGCCGGGATGCTGAACACTGAAGCTTTCTTT. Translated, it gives CASSLAGMLNTEAFF.

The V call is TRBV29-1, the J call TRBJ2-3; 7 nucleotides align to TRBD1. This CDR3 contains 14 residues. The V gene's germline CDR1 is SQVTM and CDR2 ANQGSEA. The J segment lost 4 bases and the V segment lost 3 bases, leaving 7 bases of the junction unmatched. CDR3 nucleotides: TGCAGCGTTGACTTAAGGGGGCCCTCAGATACGCAGTATTTT. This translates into CSVDLRGPSDTQYF.

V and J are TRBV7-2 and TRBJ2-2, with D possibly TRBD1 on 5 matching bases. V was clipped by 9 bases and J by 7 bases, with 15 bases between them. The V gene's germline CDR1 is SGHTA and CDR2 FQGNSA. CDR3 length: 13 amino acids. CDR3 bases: TGTGCCAGACGTCGTGGGGCCGGCGGGGAGCTGTTTTTT. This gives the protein CARRRGAGGELFF.

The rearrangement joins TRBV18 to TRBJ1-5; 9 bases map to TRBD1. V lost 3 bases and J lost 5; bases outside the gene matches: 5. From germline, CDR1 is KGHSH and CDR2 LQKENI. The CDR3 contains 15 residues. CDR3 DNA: TGTGCCAGCTCACCTGGGACAGGGATAGATCAGCCCCAGCATTTT. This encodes CASSPGTGIDQPQHF. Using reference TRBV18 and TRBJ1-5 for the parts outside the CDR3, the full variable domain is NAGVMQNPRHLVRRRGQEARLRCSPMKGHSHVYWYRQLPEEGLKFMVYLQKENIIDESGMPKERFSAEFPKEGPSILRIQQVVRGDSAAYFCASSPGTGIDQPQHFGDGTRLSIL.

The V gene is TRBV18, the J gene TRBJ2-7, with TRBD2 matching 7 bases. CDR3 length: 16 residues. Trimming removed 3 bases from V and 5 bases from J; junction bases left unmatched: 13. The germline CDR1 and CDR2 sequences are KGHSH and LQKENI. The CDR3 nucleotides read TGTGCCAGCTCACCCCCCCGCCGCGGGAGTATCAACGAGCAGTACTTC. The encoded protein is CASSPPRRGSINEQYF. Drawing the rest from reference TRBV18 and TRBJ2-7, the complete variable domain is NAGVMQNPRHLVRRRGQEARLRCSPMKGHSHVYWYRQLPEEGLKFMVYLQKENIIDESGMPKERFSAEFPKEGPSILRIQQVVRGDSAAYFCASSPPRRGSINEQYFGPGTRLTVT.

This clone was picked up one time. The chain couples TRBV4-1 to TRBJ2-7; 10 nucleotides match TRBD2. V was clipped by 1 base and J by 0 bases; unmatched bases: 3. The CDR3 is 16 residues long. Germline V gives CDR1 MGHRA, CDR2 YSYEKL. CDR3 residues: CASSQGSGGISYEQYF. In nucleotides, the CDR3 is TGCGCCAGCAGCCAAGGTAGCGGGGGGATCTCCTACGAGCAGTACTTC.

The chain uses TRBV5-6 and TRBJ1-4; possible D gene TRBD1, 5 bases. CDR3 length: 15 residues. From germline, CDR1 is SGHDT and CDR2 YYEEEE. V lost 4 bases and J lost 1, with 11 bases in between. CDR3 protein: CASSLRGGTNEKLFF. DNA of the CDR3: TGTGCCAGCAGCCTGAGGGGAGGAACTAATGAAAAACTGTTTTTT.

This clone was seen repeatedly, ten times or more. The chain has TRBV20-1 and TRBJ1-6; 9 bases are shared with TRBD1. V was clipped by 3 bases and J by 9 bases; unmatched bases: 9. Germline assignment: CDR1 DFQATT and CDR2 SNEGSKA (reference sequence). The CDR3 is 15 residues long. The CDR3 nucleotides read TGCAGTGCTAGTATCCTTCCGGACAGGGGTTCACCCCTCCACTTT. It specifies CSASILPDRGSPLHF.

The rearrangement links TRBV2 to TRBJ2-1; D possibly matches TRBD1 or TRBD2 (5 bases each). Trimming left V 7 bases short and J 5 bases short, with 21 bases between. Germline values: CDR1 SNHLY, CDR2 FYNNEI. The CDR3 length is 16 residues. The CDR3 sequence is CASTPGPMRLNNEQFF. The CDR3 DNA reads TGTGCCAGCACCCCGGGACCGATGAGACTAAACAATGAGCAGTTCTTC.

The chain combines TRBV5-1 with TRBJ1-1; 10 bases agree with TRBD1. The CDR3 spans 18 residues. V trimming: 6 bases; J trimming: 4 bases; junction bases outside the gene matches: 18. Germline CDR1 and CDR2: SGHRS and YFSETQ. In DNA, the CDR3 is TGCGCCAGCACCCCCCCGAAAATCGGGACAGGGGTGGGCACTGAAGCTTTCTTT. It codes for CASTPPKIGTGVGTEAFF.

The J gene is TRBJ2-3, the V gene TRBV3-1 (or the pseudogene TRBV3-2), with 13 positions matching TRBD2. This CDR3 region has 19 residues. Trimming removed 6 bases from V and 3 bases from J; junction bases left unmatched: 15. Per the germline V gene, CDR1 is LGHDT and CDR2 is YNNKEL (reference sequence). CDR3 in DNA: TGTGCCAGCAGATCCTCCGCCCTACTAGCGGGGGGGTCGACAGATACGCAGTATTTT. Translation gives CASRSSALLAGGSTDTQYF.

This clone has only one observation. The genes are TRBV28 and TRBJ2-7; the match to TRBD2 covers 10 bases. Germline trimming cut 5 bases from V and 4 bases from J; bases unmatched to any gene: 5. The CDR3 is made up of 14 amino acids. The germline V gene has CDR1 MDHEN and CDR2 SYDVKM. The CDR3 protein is CASSLAGVVYEQYF. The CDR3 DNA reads TGTGCCAGCAGTCTAGCGGGAGTTGTGTACGAGCAGTACTTC.

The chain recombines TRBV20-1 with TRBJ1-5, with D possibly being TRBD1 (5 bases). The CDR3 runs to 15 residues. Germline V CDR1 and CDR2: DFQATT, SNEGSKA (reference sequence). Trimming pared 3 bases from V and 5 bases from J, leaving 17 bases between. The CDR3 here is CSASRNRDADQPQHF. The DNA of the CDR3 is TGCAGTGCTAGTCGAAACCGGGACGCGGATCAGCCCCAGCATTTT.

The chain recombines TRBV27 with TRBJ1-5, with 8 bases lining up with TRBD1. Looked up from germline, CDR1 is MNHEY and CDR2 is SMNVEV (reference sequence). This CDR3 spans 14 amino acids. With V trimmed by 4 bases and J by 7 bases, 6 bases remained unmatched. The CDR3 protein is CASSSDRGGQPQHF. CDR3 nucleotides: TGTGCCAGCAGTTCAGACAGGGGTGGCCAGCCCCAGCATTTT.

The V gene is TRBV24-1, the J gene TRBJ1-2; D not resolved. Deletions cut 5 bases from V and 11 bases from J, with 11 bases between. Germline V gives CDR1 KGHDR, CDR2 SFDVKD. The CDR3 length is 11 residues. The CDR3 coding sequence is TGTGCCACCAGTGGTCCGGGTGGATACACCTTC. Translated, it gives CATSGPGGYTF.

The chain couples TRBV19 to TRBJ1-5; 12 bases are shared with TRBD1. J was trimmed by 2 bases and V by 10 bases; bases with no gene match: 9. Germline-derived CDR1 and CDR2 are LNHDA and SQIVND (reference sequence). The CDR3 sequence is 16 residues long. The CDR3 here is CATSAGTGGGNQPQHF. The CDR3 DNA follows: TGTGCCACCAGCGCCGGGACAGGGGGCGGCAATCAGCCCCAGCATTTT.

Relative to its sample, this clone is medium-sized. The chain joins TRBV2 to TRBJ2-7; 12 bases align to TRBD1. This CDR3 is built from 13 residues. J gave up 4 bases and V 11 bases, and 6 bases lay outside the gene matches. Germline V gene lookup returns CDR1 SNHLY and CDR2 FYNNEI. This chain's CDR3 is CAGRDRGQYEQYF. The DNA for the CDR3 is TGTGCCGGCCGGGACAGGGGGCAATACGAGCAGTACTTC.

CDR3 amino acids: CASSRTSEGGELFF. CDR3 bases: TGTGCCAGCAGTCGGACTAGCGAGGGCGGGGAGCTGTTTTTT. V is TRBV6-5 and J is TRBJ2-2; TRBD2 matches 9 bases. The CDR3 consists of 14 residues. V trimming: 5 bases; J trimming: 7 bases; junction bases outside the gene matches: 5. Per the germline V gene, CDR1 is MNHEY and CDR2 is SVGAGI.

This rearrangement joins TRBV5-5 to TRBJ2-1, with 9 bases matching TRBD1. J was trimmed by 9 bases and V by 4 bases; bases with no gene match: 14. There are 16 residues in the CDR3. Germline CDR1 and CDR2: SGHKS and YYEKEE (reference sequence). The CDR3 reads CASSQRGTGGWGEQFF. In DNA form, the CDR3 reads TGTGCCAGCAGCCAGAGAGGAACAGGGGGCTGGGGTGAGCAGTTCTTC. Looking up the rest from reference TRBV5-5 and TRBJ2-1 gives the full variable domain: DAGVTQSPTHLIKTRGQQVTLRCSPISGHKSVSWYQQVLGQGPQFIFQYYEKEERGRGNFPDRFSARQFPNYSSELNVNALLLGDSALYLCASSQRGTGGWGEQFFGPGTRLTVL.

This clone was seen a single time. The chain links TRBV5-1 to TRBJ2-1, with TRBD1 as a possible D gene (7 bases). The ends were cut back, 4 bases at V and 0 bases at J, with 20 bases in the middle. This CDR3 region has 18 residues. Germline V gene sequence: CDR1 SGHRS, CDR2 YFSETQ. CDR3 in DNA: TGCGCCAGCAGCCCCGGGACAGCTATGACTAGCTCCTACAATGAGCAGTTCTTC. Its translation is CASSPGTAMTSSYNEQFF.

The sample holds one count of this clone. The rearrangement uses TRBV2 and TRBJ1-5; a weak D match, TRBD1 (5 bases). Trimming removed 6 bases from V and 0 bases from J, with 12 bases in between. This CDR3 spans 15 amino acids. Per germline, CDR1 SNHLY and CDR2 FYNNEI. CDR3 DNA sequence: TGTGCCAGCAGAGGACAACAACATAGCAATCAGCCCCAGCATTTT. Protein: CASRGQQHSNQPQHF.

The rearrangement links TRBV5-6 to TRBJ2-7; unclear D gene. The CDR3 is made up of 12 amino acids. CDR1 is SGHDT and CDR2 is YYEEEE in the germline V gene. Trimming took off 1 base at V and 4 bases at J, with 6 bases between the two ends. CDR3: CASSLMGYEQYF. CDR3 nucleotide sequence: TGTGCCAGCAGCTTGATGGGGTACGAGCAGTACTTC.

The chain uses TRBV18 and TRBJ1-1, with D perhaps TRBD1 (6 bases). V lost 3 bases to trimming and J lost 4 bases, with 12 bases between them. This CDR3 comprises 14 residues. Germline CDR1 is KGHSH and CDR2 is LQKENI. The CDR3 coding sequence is TGTGCCAGCTCACCTATACAGGGATCCACTGAAGCTTTCTTT. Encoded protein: CASSPIQGSTEAFF.

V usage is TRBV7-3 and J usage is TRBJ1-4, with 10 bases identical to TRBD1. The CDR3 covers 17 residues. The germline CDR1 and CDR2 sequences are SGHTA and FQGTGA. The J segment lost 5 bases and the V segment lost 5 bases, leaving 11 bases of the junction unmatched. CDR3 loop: CASSRPGQGTPNEKLFF. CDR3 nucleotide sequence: TGTGCCAGCAGCCGTCCGGGACAGGGGACTCCGAATGAAAAACTGTTTTTT.

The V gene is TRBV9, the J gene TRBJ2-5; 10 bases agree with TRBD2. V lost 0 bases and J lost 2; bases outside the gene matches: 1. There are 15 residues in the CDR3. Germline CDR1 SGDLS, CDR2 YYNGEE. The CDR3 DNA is TGTGCCAGCAGCGTAGGGACTAGCGGACAAGAGACCCAGTACTTC. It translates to CASSVGTSGQETQYF.

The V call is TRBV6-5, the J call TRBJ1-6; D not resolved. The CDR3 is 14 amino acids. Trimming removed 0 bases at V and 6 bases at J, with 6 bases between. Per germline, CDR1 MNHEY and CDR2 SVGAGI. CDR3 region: CASSYSGSNSPLHF. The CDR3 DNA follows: TGTGCCAGCAGTTACTCCGGCAGTAATTCACCCCTCCACTTT.

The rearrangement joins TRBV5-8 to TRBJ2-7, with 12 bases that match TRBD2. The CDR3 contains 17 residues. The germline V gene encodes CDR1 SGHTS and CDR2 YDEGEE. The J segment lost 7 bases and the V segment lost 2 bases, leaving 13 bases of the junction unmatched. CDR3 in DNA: TGTGCCAGCAGCTTAGGGGGACTAGCGGGCCCTACTGGGGAGCAGTACTTC. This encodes CASSLGGLAGPTGEQYF.

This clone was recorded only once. CDR3 nucleotide sequence: TGTGCCAGCAGCTTAGCTCCTAGCGGTTACACAGATACGCAGTATTTT. This translates into CASSLAPSGYTDTQYF. The chain has TRBV7-2 and TRBJ2-3, with TRBD2 matching over 7 bases. This CDR3 has 16 residues. J was trimmed by 2 bases and V by 0 bases; bases with no gene match: 5. Germline assignment: CDR1 SGHTA and CDR2 FQGNSA.